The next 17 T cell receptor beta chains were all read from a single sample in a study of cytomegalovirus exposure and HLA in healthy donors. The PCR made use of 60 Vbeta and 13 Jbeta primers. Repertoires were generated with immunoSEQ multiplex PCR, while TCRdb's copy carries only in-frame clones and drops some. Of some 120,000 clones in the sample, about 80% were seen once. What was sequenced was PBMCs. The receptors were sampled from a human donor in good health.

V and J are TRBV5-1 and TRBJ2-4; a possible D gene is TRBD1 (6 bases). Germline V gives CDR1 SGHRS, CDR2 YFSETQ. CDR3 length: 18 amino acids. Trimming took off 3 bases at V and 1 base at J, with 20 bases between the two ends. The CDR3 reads CASSWWAPQRGAKNIQYF. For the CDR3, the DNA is TGCGCCAGCAGCTGGTGGGCCCCGCAAAGGGGGGCCAAAAACATTCAGTACTTC.

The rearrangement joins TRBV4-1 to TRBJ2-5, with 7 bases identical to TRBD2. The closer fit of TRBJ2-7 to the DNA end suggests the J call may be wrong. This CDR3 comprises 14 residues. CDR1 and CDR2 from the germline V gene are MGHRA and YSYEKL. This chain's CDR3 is CASSQRLATYEQYF. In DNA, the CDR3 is TGCGCCAGCAGCCAGCGACTAGCTACTTACGAGCAGTACTTC.

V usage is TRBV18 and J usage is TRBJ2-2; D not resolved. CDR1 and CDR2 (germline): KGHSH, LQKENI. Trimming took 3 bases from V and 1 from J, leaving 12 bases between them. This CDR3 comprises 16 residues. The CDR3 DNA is TGTGCCAGCTCACCCGTCGTACAGTTGAACACCGGGGAGCTGTTTTTT. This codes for CASSPVVQLNTGELFF.

The DNA for the CDR3 is TGTGCCAGCAGTTCCACAGGGCTTAACACTGAAGCTTTCTTT. Protein sequence: CASSSTGLNTEAFF. V usage is TRBV28 and J usage is TRBJ1-1, with a tentative D call TRBD1 (6 bases). Looked up from germline, CDR1 is MDHEN and CDR2 is SYDVKM. V dropped 4 bases and J dropped 2 bases, with 11 bases sitting between them. This CDR3 is 14 amino acids long.

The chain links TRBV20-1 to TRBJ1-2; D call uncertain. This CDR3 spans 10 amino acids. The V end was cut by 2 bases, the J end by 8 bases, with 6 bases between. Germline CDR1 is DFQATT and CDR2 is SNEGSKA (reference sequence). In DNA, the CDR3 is TGCAGTGCTAGACGCGAGGGCTACACCTTC. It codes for CSARREGYTF.

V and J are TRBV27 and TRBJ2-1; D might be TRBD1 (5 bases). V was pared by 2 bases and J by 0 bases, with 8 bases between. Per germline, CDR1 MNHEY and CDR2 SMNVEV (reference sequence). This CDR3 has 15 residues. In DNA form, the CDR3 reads TGTGCCAGCAGTTTAAGGGGAAGCTCCTACAATGAGCAGTTCTTC. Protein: CASSLRGSSYNEQFF.

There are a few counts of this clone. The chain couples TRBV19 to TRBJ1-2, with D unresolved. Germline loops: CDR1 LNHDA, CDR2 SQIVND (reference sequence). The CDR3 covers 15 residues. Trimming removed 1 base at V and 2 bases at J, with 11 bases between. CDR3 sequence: CASSIGGRINYGYTF. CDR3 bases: TGTGCCAGTAGTATAGGTGGCAGAATAAACTATGGCTACACCTTC.

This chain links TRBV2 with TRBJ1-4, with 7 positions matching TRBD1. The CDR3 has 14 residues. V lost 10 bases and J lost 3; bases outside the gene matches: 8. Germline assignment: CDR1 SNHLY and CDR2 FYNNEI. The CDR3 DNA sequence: TGTGCCACGGGGACCGGGACAGCTAATGAAAAACTGTTTTTT. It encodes CATGTGTANEKLFF.

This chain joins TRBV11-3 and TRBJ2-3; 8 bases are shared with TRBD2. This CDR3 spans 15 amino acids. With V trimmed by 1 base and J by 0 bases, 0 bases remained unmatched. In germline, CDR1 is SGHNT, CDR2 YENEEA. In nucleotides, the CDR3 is TGTGCCAGCAGCTTAGTAGCGGGGAGCACAGATACGCAGTATTTT. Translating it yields CASSLVAGSTDTQYF.

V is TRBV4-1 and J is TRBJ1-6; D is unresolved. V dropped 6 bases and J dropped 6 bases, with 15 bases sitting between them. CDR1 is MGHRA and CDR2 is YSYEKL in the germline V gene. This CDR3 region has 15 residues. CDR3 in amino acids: CASRLHQDSNSPLHF. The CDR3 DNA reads TGCGCCAGCAGATTGCATCAGGACTCTAATTCACCCCTCCACTTT.

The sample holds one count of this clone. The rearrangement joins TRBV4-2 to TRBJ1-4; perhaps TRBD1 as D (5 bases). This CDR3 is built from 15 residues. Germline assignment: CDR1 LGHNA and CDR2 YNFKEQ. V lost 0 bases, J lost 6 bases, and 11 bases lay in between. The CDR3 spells CASSQEPDSYEKLFF. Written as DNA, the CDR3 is TGTGCCAGCAGCCAAGAGCCCGACAGTTATGAAAAACTGTTTTTT.

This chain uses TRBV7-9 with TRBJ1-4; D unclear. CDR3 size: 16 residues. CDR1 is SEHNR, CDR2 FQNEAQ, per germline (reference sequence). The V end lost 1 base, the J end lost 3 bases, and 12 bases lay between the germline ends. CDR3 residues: CASSLGVPSANEKLFF. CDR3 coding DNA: TGTGCCAGCAGCTTAGGTGTGCCGTCGGCTAATGAAAAACTGTTTTTT.

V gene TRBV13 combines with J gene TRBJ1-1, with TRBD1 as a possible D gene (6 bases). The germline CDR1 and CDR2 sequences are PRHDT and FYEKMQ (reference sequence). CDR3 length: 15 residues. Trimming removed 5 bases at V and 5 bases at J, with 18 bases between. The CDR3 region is CASSLRDWDTTEAFF. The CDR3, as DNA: TGTGCCAGCAGCCTTAGGGATTGGGACACAACTGAAGCTTTCTTT.

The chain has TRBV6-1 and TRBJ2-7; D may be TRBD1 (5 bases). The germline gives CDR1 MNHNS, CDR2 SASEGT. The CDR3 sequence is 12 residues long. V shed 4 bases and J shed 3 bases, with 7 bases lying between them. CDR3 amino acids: CASSGRVYEQYF. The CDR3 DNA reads TGTGCCAGCAGTGGCAGGGTCTACGAGCAGTACTTC.

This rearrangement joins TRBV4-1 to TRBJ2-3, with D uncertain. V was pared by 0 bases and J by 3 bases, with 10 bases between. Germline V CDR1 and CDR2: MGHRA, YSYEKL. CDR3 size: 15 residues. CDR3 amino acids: CASSQETYITDTQYF. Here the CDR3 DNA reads TGCGCCAGCAGCCAAGAAACATACATTACAGATACGCAGTATTTT.

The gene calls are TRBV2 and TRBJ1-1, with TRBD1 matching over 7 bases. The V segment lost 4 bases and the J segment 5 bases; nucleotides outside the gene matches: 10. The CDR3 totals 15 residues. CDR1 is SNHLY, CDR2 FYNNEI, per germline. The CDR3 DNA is TGTGCCAGCAGTGGCCGGGACAGTTTTCGGACTGAAGCTTTCTTT. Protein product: CASSGRDSFRTEAFF. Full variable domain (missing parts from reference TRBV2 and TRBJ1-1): EPEVTQTPSHQVTQMGQEVILRCVPISNHLYFYWYRQILGQKVEFLVSFYNNEISEKSEIFDDQFSVERPDGSNFTLKIRSTKLEDSAMYFCASSGRDSFRTEAFFGQGTRLTVV.

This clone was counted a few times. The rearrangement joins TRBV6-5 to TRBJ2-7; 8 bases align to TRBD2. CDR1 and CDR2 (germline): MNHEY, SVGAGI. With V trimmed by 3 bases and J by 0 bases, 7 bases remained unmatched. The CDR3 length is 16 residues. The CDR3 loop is CASSYSLAGSSYEQYF. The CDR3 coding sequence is TGTGCCAGCAGTTATTCCTTAGCGGGGAGCTCCTACGAGCAGTACTTC.